The 27 T cell receptor delta chains listed next were all sequenced from one sample in a study of Vδ1+ human thymocytes. Findings of the study overall: In the thymus, TRG and TRD repertoires looked highly polyclonal with Gaussian CDR3 lengths.

Extracted RNA was reverse transcribed into cDNA. Pooled V-gene forward primers with one constant-region reverse primer generated the CDR3 amplicons by multiplex PCR. TCRdb re-called the multiplex PCR reads using CATT. Here the sample spans 54,000 or so delta-chain clones, about a sixth being singletons. Their recognized antigens are unknown. Input material: Vdelta1+ gamma-delta thymocytes from the thymus. Subset reported: FACS-sorted CD3+ TCRalphabeta- TCRVdelta1+ TCRVdelta2- thymocytes. Receptors originate from a boy younger than two who had congenital heart surgery.

The chain employs TRDV1 and TRDJ1, with 9 bases matching TRDD3. The J segment lost 2 bases and the V segment lost 0 bases, leaving 10 bases of the junction unmatched. The CDR3 covers 18 residues. Germline assignment: CDR1 TSWWSYY and CDR2 QGS. The CDR3 coding sequence is TGTGCTCTTGGGGAACTTCCCTACGGCTGGGGGATTACCGATAAACTCATCTTT. Residues: CALGELPYGWGITDKLIF.

This clone was recorded a few times. The chain is built from TRDV2 and TRDJ1, with 9 bases fitting TRDD3. This CDR3 has 17 residues. Germline V lookup: CDR1 GEAIGNYY, CDR2 EKD. The V segment lost 6 bases and the J segment 2 bases; nucleotides outside the gene matches: 15. This chain's CDR3 is CACHGLGEGSGTDKLIF. Written as DNA, the CDR3 is TGTGCCTGTCACGGACTGGGGGAGGGTTCAGGTACCGATAAACTCATCTTT.

The J gene is TRDJ1, the V gene TRDV1, with a weak D call TRDD3 (6 bases). CDR1 and CDR2 (germline): TSWWSYY, QGS. This CDR3 spans 19 amino acids. Trimming left V 5 bases short and J 0 bases short, with 25 bases between. The DNA for the CDR3 is TGTGCTCTTGGGACCCACCCGTTCTCCTTATACTGGGACACCGATAAACTCATCTTT. Translating it yields CALGTHPFSLYWDTDKLIF.

This clone came up a few times. The genes are TRDV1 and TRDJ1, with 8 bases identical to TRDD2. Trimming cost V 4 bases and J 0 bases; bases outside gene matches: 19. CDR3 length: 20 residues. Germline V gives CDR1 TSWWSYY, CDR2 QGS. CDR3 in DNA: TGTGCTCTTGGGGTCGAGCTTCCTACTCCACGTGCTGGGTACACCGATAAACTCATCTTT. Translating it yields CALGVELPTPRAGYTDKLIF.

The V call is TRDV1, the J call TRDJ1; TRDD3 might be the D (6 bases). The V end was cut by 4 bases, the J end by 0 bases, with 15 bases between. Germline V gene data show CDR1 as TSWWSYY and CDR2 as QGS. This CDR3 comprises 16 residues. The CDR3 DNA is TGTGCTCTTGGGGTTGGTACGGGGGAGTACACCGATAAACTCATCTTT. Translation gives CALGVGTGEYTDKLIF.

This clone has just a few counts. J is TRDJ1 and V is TRDV1, with TRDD3 matching 9 bases. V was pared by 0 bases and J by 0 bases, with 23 bases of the junction left unmatched. Germline V CDR1 and CDR2: TSWWSYY, QGS. This CDR3 comprises 23 residues. The CDR3 reads CALGELEPIQYWGSYLYTDKLIF. DNA of the CDR3: TGTGCTCTTGGGGAACTTGAGCCCATTCAGTACTGGGGGAGCTACCTGTACACCGATAAACTCATCTTT.

This clone turned up a few times. This rearrangement joins TRDV1 to TRDJ1, with D perhaps being TRDD1 or TRDD3 (5 bases each). Trimming cost V 0 bases and J 1 base, with 27 bases left between them. This CDR3 region has 21 residues. Germline-derived CDR1 and CDR2 are TSWWSYY and QGS. The CDR3 nucleotides read TGTGCTCTTGGGGAACTCCCTGGATTCGCGGATAGTGGGGTATTCACCGATAAACTCATCTTT. Amino acid sequence: CALGELPGFADSGVFTDKLIF.

This clone was found a few times. The chain has TRDV1 and TRDJ1; D tentatively reads TRDD2 or TRDD3 (5 bases each). CDR3 length: 19 amino acids. Germline loops: CDR1 TSWWSYY, CDR2 QGS. V lost 4 bases to trimming and J lost 0 bases, with 24 bases between them. CDR3 bases: TGTGCTCTTGGGGCCTTTCCTCCTAGTATGGGATTATACACCGATAAACTCATCTTT. This gives the protein CALGAFPPSMGLYTDKLIF.

This chain uses TRDV1 with TRDJ1; D is unresolved. From germline, CDR1 is TSWWSYY and CDR2 QGS. The CDR3 consists of 14 residues. V gave up 0 bases and J gave up 10 bases, with 15 bases separating them. CDR3 in amino acids: CALGELPMVDGLIF. For the CDR3, the DNA is TGTGCTCTTGGGGAACTGCCCATGGTTGACGGACTCATCTTT.

This clone has a handful of counts. This chain links TRDV1 with TRDJ1, with 9 bases lining up with TRDD3. V dropped 5 bases and J dropped 0; count of bases not matched to a gene: 25. This CDR3 is built from 22 residues. CDR1 and CDR2 (germline): TSWWSYY, QGS. CDR3 amino acids: CALGNLPRGFWGIGGYTDKLIF. As DNA, the CDR3 is TGTGCTCTTGGGAATTTACCCAGAGGTTTCTGGGGGATTGGGGGGTACACCGATAAACTCATCTTT.

The chain combines TRDV1 with TRDJ1; TRDD3 matches 11 bases. The CDR3 consists of 22 residues. The V gene end was trimmed by 0 bases and the J gene end by 0 bases; junction bases not matched to a gene: 18. Germline loops: CDR1 TSWWSYY, CDR2 QGS. The CDR3 DNA reads TGTGCTCTTGGGGAACTAGGGAAGGCCTGGGGGATACCTCCTTTGTACACCGATAAACTCATCTTT. The encoded protein is CALGELGKAWGIPPLYTDKLIF.

In its sample, this clone was seen a few times. The chain has TRDV1 and TRDJ1; 8 bases line up with TRDD3. Germline V CDR1 and CDR2: TSWWSYY, QGS. CDR3 size: 17 residues. Trimming removed 3 bases from V and 1 base from J; junction bases left unmatched: 10. CDR3 DNA: TGTGCTCTTGGGGACCCCTGTACTGGGGGGCCCACCGATAAACTCATCTTT. The encoded protein is CALGDPCTGGPTDKLIF.

The chain couples TRDV1 to TRDJ1; 7 nucleotides agree with TRDD3. The V and J ends lost 0 bases and 6 bases, in that order; junction bases with no gene match: 13. Germline CDR1 and CDR2: TSWWSYY and QGS. This CDR3 is 17 amino acids long. Written as DNA, the CDR3 is TGTGCTCTTGGGGAACTCTTCCGTAGGGGGGATGTCAATAAACTCATCTTT. Translated, it gives CALGELFRRGDVNKLIF.

This clone was observed a few times. The rearrangement joins TRDV1 to TRDJ1; D might be TRDD2 (6 bases). The CDR3 sequence is 20 residues long. The V gene's germline CDR1 is TSWWSYY and CDR2 QGS. V was clipped by 3 bases and J by 0 bases, with 26 bases between them. The CDR3 here is CALGELSSLEYCSYTDKLIF. CDR3 nucleotide sequence: TGTGCTCTTGGGGAGCTATCTTCCTTAGAGTACTGTTCGTACACCGATAAACTCATCTTT.

The gene calls are TRDV1 and TRDJ1; D is possibly TRDD3 (5 bases). V lost 4 bases, J lost 0 bases, and 18 bases lay in between. This CDR3 spans 17 amino acids. CDR1 TSWWSYY and CDR2 QGS come from the germline V gene. The CDR3 DNA follows: TGTGCTCTTGGGGCACCTAGTACTGGATGGTACACCGATAAACTCATCTTT. This encodes CALGAPSTGWYTDKLIF.

This chain joins TRDV1 and TRDJ1, with TRDD3 identical over 13 bases. Trimming took 0 bases from V and 0 from J; bases not matched to a gene: 19. Looked up from germline, CDR1 is TSWWSYY and CDR2 is QGS. The CDR3 loop spans 23 amino acids. Written as DNA, the CDR3 is TGTGCTCTTGGGGAACTCCTTCCTCGGTACTGTACTGGGGGATACGGGAACACCGATAAACTCATCTTT. Its translation: CALGELLPRYCTGGYGNTDKLIF.

The genes are TRDV1 and TRDJ1, with 13 bases aligning to TRDD3. Germline lookup yields CDR1 TSWWSYY and CDR2 QGS. This CDR3 is built from 23 residues. Unmatched junction bases numbered 24, after V lost 4 bases and J lost 1 base. The DNA of the CDR3 is TGTGCTCTTGGGGGCAAGCTTCCTACCGTGTTTACTGGGGGATACGAGGGCACCGATAAACTCATCTTT. Translated, it gives CALGGKLPTVFTGGYEGTDKLIF.

This clone was detected only a few times. V is TRDV1 and J is TRDJ1, with D uncertain. Germline values: CDR1 TSWWSYY, CDR2 QGS. Trimming removed 1 base from V and 1 base from J, with 10 bases in between. The CDR3 is 15 amino acids. DNA for the CDR3: TGTGCTCTTGGGGAACAGAGGATCCCCACCGATAAACTCATCTTT. Its protein product is CALGEQRIPTDKLIF.

The V and J genes are TRDV1 and TRDJ1, with 10 bases identical to TRDD3. V lost 6 bases, J lost 0 bases, and 7 bases stayed unmatched. Germline V gives CDR1 TSWWSYY, CDR2 QGS. There are 16 residues in the CDR3. The CDR3 here is CALGRVLGDYTDKLIF. Here the CDR3 DNA reads TGTGCTCTTGGTCGGGTACTGGGGGATTACACCGATAAACTCATCTTT.

This clone was seen a handful of times. This chain joins TRDV1 and TRDJ1; 8 bases map to TRDD3. V was pared by 3 bases and J by 4 bases, with 16 bases of the junction left unmatched. Germline V gene sequence: CDR1 TSWWSYY, CDR2 QGS. The CDR3 is made up of 18 amino acids. The CDR3 here is CALGEGCDGGFYGDKLIF. The CDR3 DNA reads as TGTGCTCTTGGGGAGGGCTGCGATGGGGGATTCTATGGCGATAAACTCATCTTT.

This clone was seen more than once but under ten times. This chain connects TRDV1 to TRDJ1, with 10 positions matching TRDD3. The CDR3 is made up of 19 amino acids. CDR1 and CDR2 (germline): TSWWSYY, QGS. V shed 1 base and J 5 bases; nucleotides not matched to a gene: 16. CDR3 nucleotides: TGTGCTCTTGGGGAACCCCTCCTCCTGCGGGGGGATACGATGGATAAACTCATCTTT. Its protein product is CALGEPLLLRGDTMDKLIF.

This clone was observed a handful of times. This chain uses TRDV1 with TRDJ2; tentatively, D is TRDD2 (5 bases). CDR3 length: 20 residues. Germline CDR1 TSWWSYY, CDR2 QGS. The germline V and J ends were trimmed by 3 bases and 1 base, with 24 bases remaining between them. The CDR3 coding sequence is TGTGCTCTTGGGGACCTTTGGCCTACGGGACATAGGGGTTTGACAGCACAACTCTTCTTT. It codes for CALGDLWPTGHRGLTAQLFF.

The gene calls are TRDV1 and TRDJ1; maybe TRDD3 (6 bases). The V gene's germline CDR1 is TSWWSYY and CDR2 QGS. There are 22 residues in the CDR3. Trimming removed 3 bases at V and 1 base at J, with 33 bases between. The CDR3 DNA sequence: TGTGCTCTTGGGGACCCCTTTGGGGATTCCCGCCTTACTGTGGGTTGCACCGATAAACTCATCTTT. It encodes CALGDPFGDSRLTVGCTDKLIF.

This chain links TRDV1 with TRDJ1; 13 positions agree with TRDD3. V lost 0 bases to trimming and J lost 3 bases; unmatched junction nucleotides: 7. Germline V gives CDR1 TSWWSYY, CDR2 QGS. The CDR3 loop spans 18 amino acids. For the CDR3, the DNA is TGTGCTCTTGGGGAACTGTACCCACTGGGGGATACGGCCGATAAACTCATCTTT. This translates into CALGELYPLGDTADKLIF.

The genes are TRDV1 and TRDJ1; possibly TRDD2 or TRDD3 for D (7 bases each). Germline V gene sequence: CDR1 TSWWSYY, CDR2 QGS. V dropped 0 bases and J dropped 5 bases, with 19 bases sitting between them. This CDR3 is built from 17 residues. The CDR3 loop is CALGELTFLLLGDKLIF. CDR3 bases: TGTGCTCTTGGGGAACTGACCTTCCTCCTACTGGGGGATAAACTCATCTTT.

J is TRDJ1 and V is TRDV1; 13 bases are a match to TRDD3. V dropped 5 bases and J dropped 3; count of bases not matched to a gene: 12. The CDR3 consists of 18 residues. Looked up from germline, CDR1 is TSWWSYY and CDR2 is QGS. CDR3 residues: CALGIYGHTGGYADKLIF. The CDR3 DNA follows: TGTGCTCTTGGGATCTACGGGCATACTGGGGGATACGCCGATAAACTCATCTTT.

The chain is built from TRDV1 and TRDJ1; no clear D. The germline V gene has CDR1 TSWWSYY and CDR2 QGS. V was cut by 1 base and J by 0 bases, with 18 bases left in between. CDR3 length: 18 amino acids. The CDR3 here is CALGEPTAQVMYTDKLIF. The CDR3 region has the DNA TGTGCTCTTGGGGAACCGACGGCCCAAGTAATGTACACCGATAAACTCATCTTT.